Presented here are 24 T cell receptor beta chains from one specimen sequenced in a study of shared clonotypes between healthy human individuals. Sequencing used immunoSEQ multiplex PCR; TCRdb keeps in-frame clones, though not all of them. The sample includes around 650,000 clones, approximately 96% of them seen just once. CD45RO-negative CD8 cells positively selected for CCR7 made up the naive population, which excluded terminally differentiated effector memory CD45RA+ cells. The sequenced sample consisted of naive CD8+ T cells sorted from blood. All receptors come from a woman under 40 in good health.

This sequence joins TRBV7-9 and TRBJ1-5; TRBD1 agrees at 7 bases. Germline V gene data show CDR1 as SEHNR and CDR2 as FQNEAQ (reference sequence). The CDR3 runs to 15 residues. J was trimmed by 4 bases and V by 0 bases; bases with no gene match: 3. The CDR3 DNA reads TGTGCCAGCAGCTTAGCCTCGGGACAGAATCAGCCCCAGCATTTT. Translated, it gives CASSLASGQNQPQHF. The complete variable domain, with remaining parts taken from reference TRBV7-9 and TRBJ1-5, reads DTGVSQNPRHKITKRGQNVTFRCDPISEHNRLYWYRQTLGQGPEFLTYFQNEAQLEKSRLLSDRFSAERPKGSFSTLEIQRTEQGDSAMYLCASSLASGQNQPQHFGDGTRLSIL.

This chain connects TRBV4-2 to TRBJ2-7, with 8 bases identical to TRBD2. The CDR3 has 17 amino acids. Looked up from germline, CDR1 is LGHNA and CDR2 is YNFKEQ. The V and J ends lost 0 bases and 3 bases, in that order; junction bases with no gene match: 10. The CDR3 sequence: CASSQDWISGNNYEQYF. In nucleotides, the CDR3 is TGTGCCAGCAGCCAAGATTGGATTAGCGGGAACAACTACGAGCAGTACTTC.

This clone has a handful of counts. The sample holds other DNA sequences that translate to the same CDR3. This chain links TRBV19 with TRBJ1-5, with D unresolved. The CDR3 consists of 13 residues. CDR1 LNHDA and CDR2 SQIVND come from the germline V gene (reference sequence). V dropped 7 bases and J dropped 4 bases, with 11 bases sitting between them. CDR3 residues: CASKELGNQPQHF. The DNA for the CDR3 is TGTGCCAGTAAGGAATTGGGGAATCAGCCCCAGCATTTT.

This chain links TRBV30 with TRBJ1-6, with D tentatively TRBD1 (6 bases). Per the germline V gene, CDR1 is GTSNPN and CDR2 is SVGIG (reference sequence). The CDR3 sequence is 18 residues long. Trimming took 0 bases from V and 7 from J, leaving 22 bases between them. The CDR3 region is CAWSVPRLGGPLNSPLHF. The CDR3 region has the DNA TGTGCCTGGAGTGTCCCAAGACTTGGGGGGCCATTAAATTCACCCCTCCACTTT.

The gene calls are TRBV7-9 and TRBJ2-7; 9 bases match TRBD2. This CDR3 is 16 amino acids long. From germline, CDR1 is SEHNR and CDR2 FQNEAQ (reference sequence). V was clipped by 5 bases and J by 0 bases; unmatched bases: 8. This CDR3 reads CASSRWAGGGSYEQYF. The CDR3, as DNA: TGTGCCAGCAGCCGTTGGGCGGGAGGGGGCTCCTACGAGCAGTACTTC.

The J gene is TRBJ1-4, the V gene TRBV14; D is possibly TRBD1 (6 bases). The length of the CDR3 is 15 residues. From germline, CDR1 is SGHDN and CDR2 FVKESK. V was pared by 0 bases and J by 8 bases, with 13 bases between. The CDR3 DNA reads TGTGCCAGCAGCCAAGATGCAGGGGCGCAAGAAAAACTGTTTTTT. Protein sequence: CASSQDAGAQEKLFF.

The chain uses TRBV7-9 and TRBJ2-1; D is possibly TRBD2 (6 bases). CDR3 length: 15 amino acids. CDR1 is SEHNR, CDR2 FQNEAQ, per germline (reference sequence). V gave up 1 base and J gave up 5 bases, with 12 bases separating them. CDR3 residues: CASSLVGRADNEQFF. The DNA of the CDR3 is TGTGCCAGCAGCTTAGTCGGGAGAGCGGACAATGAGCAGTTCTTC. The full variable domain, its missing parts supplied by reference TRBV7-9 and TRBJ2-1, is DTGVSQNPRHKITKRGQNVTFRCDPISEHNRLYWYRQTLGQGPEFLTYFQNEAQLEKSRLLSDRFSAERPKGSFSTLEIQRTEQGDSAMYLCASSLVGRADNEQFFGPGTRLTVL.

Comment on this clone: Different DNA sequences within this sample yield the same CDR3. This chain joins TRBV7-2 and TRBJ2-7; 8 positions agree with TRBD2. This CDR3 is 14 amino acids long. Germline CDR1 SGHTA, CDR2 FQGNSA. The trim removed 1 base at V and 1 base at J, leaving 0 bases unmatched. CDR3 in DNA: TGTGCCAGCAGCTTAGGACTAGCGTCCTACGAGCAGTACTTC. It encodes CASSLGLASYEQYF. The variable domain in full, with the rest retrieved from reference TRBV7-2 and TRBJ2-7, is GAGVSQSPSNKVTEKGKDVELRCDPISGHTALYWYRQSLGQGLEFLIYFQGNSAPDKSGLPSDRFSAERTGGSVSTLTIQRTQQEDSAVYLCASSLGLASYEQYFGPGTRLTVT.

V gene TRBV27 combines with J gene TRBJ2-3, with 10 bases matching TRBD2. The CDR3 has 15 residues. CDR1 is MNHEY, CDR2 SMNVEV, per germline (reference sequence). The V and J ends lost 5 bases and 3 bases, in that order; junction bases with no gene match: 5. Here the CDR3 DNA reads TGTGCCAGCAGTCCTAAGACTAGCGGGACAGATACGCAGTATTTT. This sequence encodes CASSPKTSGTDTQYF.

The V call is TRBV7-6, the J call TRBJ1-4; 7 nucleotides line up with TRBD1. The V segment lost 5 bases and the J segment 3 bases; nucleotides outside the gene matches: 6. Germline V gene lookup returns CDR1 SGHVS and CDR2 FNYEAQ. CDR3 length: 15 amino acids. The CDR3 bases are TGTGCCAGCAGCATACACAGGGGAGCTAATGAAAAACTGTTTTTT. Protein: CASSIHRGANEKLFF.

This chain connects TRBV28 to TRBJ2-1; 7 nucleotides align to TRBD1. Per germline, CDR1 MDHEN and CDR2 SYDVKM. This CDR3 contains 17 residues. V lost 5 bases and J lost 2; bases outside the gene matches: 12. CDR3 amino acids: CASSGPPGQMTYNEQFF. The CDR3 bases are TGTGCCAGCAGTGGGCCCCCGGGACAGATGACCTACAATGAGCAGTTCTTC.

The chain couples TRBV13 to TRBJ1-2; TRBD1 agrees at 7 bases. The CDR3 is made up of 16 amino acids. Losses at the gene ends were 4 bases for V and 5 bases for J; bases not matched to a gene: 13. The V gene's germline CDR1 is PRHDT and CDR2 FYEKMQ (reference sequence). CDR3 nucleotides: TGTGCCAGCAGCTGGACAGGTGCTCCGAAAAATTATGGCTACACCTTC. Translated: CASSWTGAPKNYGYTF.

The V and J genes are TRBV10-3 and TRBJ2-7, with D perhaps matching TRBD2 (6 bases). Germline loops: CDR1 ENHRY, CDR2 SYGVKD. The ends were cut back, 0 bases at V and 2 bases at J, with 17 bases in the middle. The CDR3 spans 17 residues. The CDR3 loop is CAISESSVGTGAYEQYF. The CDR3 DNA follows: TGTGCCATCAGTGAGTCGTCTGTAGGGACGGGGGCCTACGAGCAGTACTTC.

The genes are TRBV27 and TRBJ1-1; no clear D. The CDR3 is 15 amino acids. Germline-derived CDR1 and CDR2 are MNHEY and SMNVEV (reference sequence). V was cut by 3 bases and J by 3 bases, with 14 bases left in between. CDR3 in amino acids: CASSLARGLDTEAFF. DNA of the CDR3: TGTGCCAGCAGTTTGGCTCGAGGGTTGGACACTGAAGCTTTCTTT.

The rearrangement uses TRBV6-1 and TRBJ2-7; the D is unclear. The germline gives CDR1 MNHNS, CDR2 SASEGT. This CDR3 spans 15 amino acids. Trimming pared 7 bases from V and 4 bases from J, leaving 20 bases between. CDR3 sequence reads: CASTAQPNVGYEQYF. The CDR3 nucleotides read TGTGCCAGCACCGCCCAACCGAACGTGGGGTACGAGCAGTACTTC.

The gene calls are TRBV28 and TRBJ2-7; 9 nucleotides agree with TRBD2. The germline V gene encodes CDR1 MDHEN and CDR2 SYDVKM. The CDR3 covers 15 residues. The V gene end was trimmed by 3 bases and the J gene end by 4 bases; junction bases not matched to a gene: 7. The DNA of the CDR3 is TGTGCCAGCAGTTTGATAGCGGGAGTATTGTACGAGCAGTACTTC. It specifies CASSLIAGVLYEQYF.

The V and J genes are TRBV27 and TRBJ1-3, with 8 nucleotides matching TRBD1. Germline V lookup: CDR1 MNHEY, CDR2 SMNVEV (reference sequence). The CDR3 length is 16 residues. J was trimmed by 0 bases and V by 5 bases; bases with no gene match: 6. The CDR3 nucleotides are TGTGCCAGCAGTCCCTGGCAGGGGGCCTCTGGAAACACCATATATTTT. It encodes CASSPWQGASGNTIYF.

The chain recombines TRBV10-2 with TRBJ2-7; 8 nucleotides match TRBD2. The length of the CDR3 is 12 residues. Losses at the gene ends were 9 bases for V and 4 bases for J; bases not matched to a gene: 5. CDR1 and CDR2 from the germline V gene are WSHSY and SAAADI. The CDR3, as DNA: TGCGCCAGTCTCGGCGGGAGGTACGAGCAGTACTTC. Its protein product is CASLGGRYEQYF.

The rearrangement links TRBV27 to TRBJ2-5; no clear D. The J call may be incorrect, as the DNA end agrees better with TRBJ2-7. CDR3 length: 18 amino acids. Germline values: CDR1 MNHEY, CDR2 SMNVEV (reference sequence). DNA of the CDR3: TGTGCCAGCAGCCCATCAAGACTCGACACCAGCCCCTCCTACGAGCAGTACTTC. Encoded protein: CASSPSRLDTSPSYEQYF.

CDR3 sequence: CASSQEWIPGLAGGPHEQYF. In DNA form, the CDR3 reads TGTGCCAGCAGCCAAGAGTGGATTCCGGGACTAGCGGGAGGGCCCCACGAGCAGTACTTC. The J gene is TRBJ2-7, the V gene TRBV4-2, with 16 bases matching TRBD2. Trimming took 0 bases from V and 5 from J; bases not matched to a gene: 13. This CDR3 has 20 amino acids. Looked up from germline, CDR1 is LGHNA and CDR2 is YNFKEQ.

The chain uses TRBV27 and TRBJ2-7, with D uncertain. This CDR3 comprises 16 residues. Between the trimmed V and J ends, which lost 4 bases and 4 bases, there was a span of 20 bases. Germline assignment: CDR1 MNHEY and CDR2 SMNVEV (reference sequence). In DNA, the CDR3 is TGTGCCAGCAGTTACTCATACGGGCCTGTAAAGTACGAGCAGTACTTC. Its protein product is CASSYSYGPVKYEQYF.

The genes are TRBV11-2 and TRBJ2-7, with 10 nucleotides matching TRBD2. Germline CDR1 and CDR2: SGHAT and FQNNGV. This CDR3 contains 16 residues. The ends lost 1 base at V and 3 bases at J; junction bases unmatched: 6. The CDR3 loop reads CASSLVSTSGLYEQYF. CDR3 coding DNA: TGTGCCAGCAGCTTAGTGTCGACTAGCGGGCTCTACGAGCAGTACTTC.

CDR3: CASSITTSGRAEADTQYF. CDR3 DNA sequence: TGTGCCAGTAGTATAACGACTAGCGGGAGGGCCGAGGCAGATACGCAGTATTTT. V gene TRBV19 combines with J gene TRBJ2-3; 14 nucleotides align to TRBD2. CDR3 length: 18 residues. Germline V lookup: CDR1 LNHDA, CDR2 SQIVND (reference sequence). Trimming at V came to 2 bases and at J to 4 bases, leaving 8 bases not matched to a gene.

The table lists this clone with a count of one. The chain couples TRBV19 to TRBJ1-5; D is ambiguous. The V and J ends lost 7 bases and 7 bases respectively, with 23 bases between them. The germline V gene encodes CDR1 LNHDA and CDR2 SQIVND (reference sequence). The CDR3 has 16 amino acids. This CDR3 reads CASTPGFGVLLQPQHF. In DNA form, the CDR3 reads TGTGCCAGTACCCCGGGTTTCGGGGTTCTGTTGCAGCCCCAGCATTTT.